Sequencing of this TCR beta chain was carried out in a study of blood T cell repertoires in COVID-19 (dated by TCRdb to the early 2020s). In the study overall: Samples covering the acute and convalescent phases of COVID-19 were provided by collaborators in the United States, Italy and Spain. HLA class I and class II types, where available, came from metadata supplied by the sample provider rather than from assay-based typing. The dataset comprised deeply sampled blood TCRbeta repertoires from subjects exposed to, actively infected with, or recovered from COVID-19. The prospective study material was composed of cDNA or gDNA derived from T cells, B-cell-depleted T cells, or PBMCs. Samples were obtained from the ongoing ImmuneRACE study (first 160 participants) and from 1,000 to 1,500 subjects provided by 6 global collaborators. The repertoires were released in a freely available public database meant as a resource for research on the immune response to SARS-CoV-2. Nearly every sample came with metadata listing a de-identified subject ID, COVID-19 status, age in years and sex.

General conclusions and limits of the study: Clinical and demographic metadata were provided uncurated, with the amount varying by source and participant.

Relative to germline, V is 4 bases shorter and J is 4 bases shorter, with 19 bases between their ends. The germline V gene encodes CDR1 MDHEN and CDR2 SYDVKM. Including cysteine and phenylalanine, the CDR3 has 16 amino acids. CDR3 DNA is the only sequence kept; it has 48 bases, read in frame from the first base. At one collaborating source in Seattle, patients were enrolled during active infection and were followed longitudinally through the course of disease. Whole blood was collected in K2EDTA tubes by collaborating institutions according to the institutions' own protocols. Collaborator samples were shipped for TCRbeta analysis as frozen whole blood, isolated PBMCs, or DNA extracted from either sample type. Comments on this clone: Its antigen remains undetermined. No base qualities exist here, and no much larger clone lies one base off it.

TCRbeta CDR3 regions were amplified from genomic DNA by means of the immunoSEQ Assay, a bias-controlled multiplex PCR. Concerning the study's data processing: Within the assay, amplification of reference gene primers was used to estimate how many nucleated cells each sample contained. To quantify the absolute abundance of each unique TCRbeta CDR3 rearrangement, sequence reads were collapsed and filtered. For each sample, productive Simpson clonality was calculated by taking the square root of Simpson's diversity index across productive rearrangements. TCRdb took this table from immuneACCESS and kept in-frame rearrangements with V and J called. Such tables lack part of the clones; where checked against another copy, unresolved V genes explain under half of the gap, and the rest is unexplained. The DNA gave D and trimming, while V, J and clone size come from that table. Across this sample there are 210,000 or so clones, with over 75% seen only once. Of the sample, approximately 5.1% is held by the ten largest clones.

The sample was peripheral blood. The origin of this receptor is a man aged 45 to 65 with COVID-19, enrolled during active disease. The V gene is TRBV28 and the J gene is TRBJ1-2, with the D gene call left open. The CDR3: CASSSPMFVPTYGYTF. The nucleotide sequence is TGTGCCAGCAGTTCCCCTATGTTCGTACCAACCTATGGCTACACCTTC.